This paragraph reports one TCR beta chain. Its target is unknown. The data were obtained in a study of shared clonotypes between healthy human individuals. Overall study findings and caveats: Clonotype sharing across a few donors was observed for 4.5% to 6.5% of naive CD4 clonotypes.

Measured with immunoSEQ multiplex PCR; TCRdb has only the in-frame clones, and not every one. The table shows some 980,000 clones, with 70% to 85% occurring only once. CDR1 is MGHDK and CDR2 is SYGVNS in the germline V gene. Trimming stripped 3 bases from V and 5 bases from J, with 19 bases between. There are 16 residues in the CDR3. The TCR originated in a young man in good health. This chain uses TRBV25-1 with TRBJ2-5; D is unresolved. Sequences were obtained from memory CD4+ T cells sorted from blood. Sample subset: CD45RA-negative fraction. This CDR3 is CASSEGPLYQQETQYF. CDR3 nucleotide sequence: TGTGCCAGCAGTGAGGGTCCCCTCTATCAGCAGGAGACCCAGTACTTC. The whole variable domain, remainder taken from reference TRBV25-1 and TRBJ2-5, is EADIYQTPRYLVIGTGKKITLECSQTMGHDKMYWYQQDPGMELHLIHYSYGVNSTEKGDLSSESTVSRIRTEHFPLTLESARPSHTSQYLCASSEGPLYQQETQYFGPGTRLLVL.